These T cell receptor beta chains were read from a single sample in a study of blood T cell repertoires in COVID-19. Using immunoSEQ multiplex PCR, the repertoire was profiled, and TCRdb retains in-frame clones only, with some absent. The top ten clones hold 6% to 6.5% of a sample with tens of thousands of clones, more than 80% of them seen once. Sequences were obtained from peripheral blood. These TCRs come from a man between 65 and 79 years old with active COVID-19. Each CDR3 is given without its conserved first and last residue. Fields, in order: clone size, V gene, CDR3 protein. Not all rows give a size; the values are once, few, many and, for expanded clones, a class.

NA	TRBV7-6	ASSPTGVTDTGELF
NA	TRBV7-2	ASGDRVERSYPRTELF
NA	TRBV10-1	ASSPDSFITQY
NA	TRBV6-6	ASTRQGPSYEQY
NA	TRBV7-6	ASSSPGGPGANVLT
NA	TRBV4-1	ASSQGAGGIETQY
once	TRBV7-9	ASSSGLAGPTDTQY
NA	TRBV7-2	ASSLISGGAADTQY
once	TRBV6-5	ASRVGQGEGYT
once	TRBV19	ASSIGLAGARYEQY
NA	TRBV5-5	ASNPGQSYEQY
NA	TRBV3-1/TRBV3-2	ASSLSAGGPYEQY
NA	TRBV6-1	ASSEGGQGSYEQY
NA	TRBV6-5	ASSYSLGAGVKEAF
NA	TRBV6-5	ASIAGTANTGELF
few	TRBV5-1	ASSLDFYEQY
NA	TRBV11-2	ASSLDGGYGYT
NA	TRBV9	ASSVAPWNTGELF
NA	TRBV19	ASSRSSGGPPYNEQF
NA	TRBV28	ASSLRTGHSNQPQH
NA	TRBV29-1	SVGRQGAYTEAF
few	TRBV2	ASSEVGRNQPQH
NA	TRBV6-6	ASKTTGGTYEQY
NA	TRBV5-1	ASSPGTEVYGYT
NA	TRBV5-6	ASSPEGAATGELF
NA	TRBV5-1	ASSWAAGNTGELF
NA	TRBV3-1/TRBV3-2	ASSQSQRGWDGYT
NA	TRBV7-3	ASSMGLQETQY
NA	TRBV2	ASSRGTGFETQY